This TCR beta chain was captured in a study of T cell responses to AZD1222 COVID-19 vaccine (dated by TCRdb to 2020 to 2022). A note on the overall study: TCR sequencing was performed for roughly 250 trial participants, of whom around 210 were given two doses of AZD1222 and approximately 26 were given two doses of MenACWY control vaccine. Enrollment into the trials was organized by age into subgroups of 18-55, 56-69 and 70-plus years, and those subgroups contained roughly 140, 27 and 60 TCR-sequenced participants, respectively.

As for this clone: Its specific antigen is unknown. Base qualities are missing; no much larger clone stands one base away.

On the study overall, not on this receptor specifically: In the small 56-69-year group, the increase in depth fell short of significance, most likely because of low power. CD4 TCRs associated with the vaccine covered the entire spike protein, and the dominant responses were in regions 160-218 and 743-854. Because no samples from the day 14 peak response were available, repertoires could be characterized only after the peak T cell response. Participants were mostly white British and included more females than males, and it was suggested by the authors that clonal diversity may have been underestimated. Epitopes outside the regions mutated in the B.1.351 and B.1.1.7 variants were reportedly recognized by nearly half of the unique spike-specific TCRs. Conclusions about previously exposed vaccinees were limited because only a handful of AZD1222 recipients were SARS-CoV-2 seropositive at baseline. A significant rise in spike-specific TCR breadth and depth was observed after two AZD1222 doses relative to day 0 and relative to MenACWY recipients.

The CDR3 regions of human TCRbeta chains were analyzed by immunosequencing. As for the original processing: TCRs in the repertoires were matched against a reference library of SARS-CoV-2-specific TCRs that had been generated with the MIRA antigen-specificity platform. Breadth was defined as the fraction of unique TCRs that were SARS-CoV-2-associated, and depth was defined as the fraction of total T cells that were SARS-CoV-2-associated. Using the MIRA data, each spike-specific TCR was assigned both to the spike region to which the TCR was reactive and to a CD4 or CD8 class. Log10-transformed breadth and depth values were compared by one-way ANOVA with Sidak's multiple comparisons tests. The immuneACCESS repertoire file appears here via TCRdb, limited to in-frame rearrangements. These files lack a portion of the clones; in checked studies, under half of the deficit traces to unresolved V genes, and the cause of the others is not known. V, J and clone size are taken as reported in that table, and D and trimming were inferred from the DNA itself. This sample gives approximately 100,000 clones in total; about 89% of them show up just once. The biggest ten clones account for about 4% of the sample.

Interpreted using the paper, the time point label stands for: about 28 days (+/-7) after the second vaccine dose. AZD1222 recipients with second doses at about 4 weeks or about 12 weeks were pooled, because spike-specific TCR depth and breadth did not differ between schedules. The vaccinee samples were drawn from two UK trials, COV001 and COV002, one of which was a single-blind randomized controlled phase 2/3 trial testing AZD1222 (ChAdOx1 nCoV-19) in healthy adults. Trial participant PBMC samples were collected at day 0 and day 28 after the second dose for TCRbeta chain sequencing. The input for sequencing was peripheral blood, taken 28 days after the second AZD1222 dose. The sequence was collected from an adult who received the AZD1222 COVID-19 vaccine.

At the DNA level, the sequence is TGCAGCGTTCGTGACAGGGGCTACGAGCAGTACTTC. Its translation is CSVRDRGYEQYF. The chain was built from TRBV29-1 and TRBJ2-7; 8 central nucleotides agree with TRBD1. From cysteine to phenylalanine, the CDR3 is 12 amino acids long. The only DNA kept is the CDR3, 36 bases in frame from the first base. The CDR1 and CDR2 encoded by the germline V gene are SQVTM and ANQGSEA. V ends up 5 bases short and J 3 bases short, with an unmatched junction base count of 3.